This TCR beta chain was profiled in a study of cytomegalovirus exposure and HLA in healthy donors. The CDR3 has 15 residues. CDR1 SGHNT and CDR2 YYREEE come from the germline V gene (reference sequence). Deletions cut 0 bases from V and 4 bases from J, with 11 bases between. Study-level findings and limits: Among TCR beta chains, those listed as cytomegalovirus-associated numbered about 160. A reported reduction in N-insertions relative to the 666-donor mean was seen in an Asian-associated ancestry cluster in a later analysis.

Healthy bone marrow donors made up the donor group. Donors were ostensibly healthy at sampling, although undocumented immune exposures were probable. PCR was performed using 60 Vbeta and 13 Jbeta primers. The method was immunoSEQ multiplex PCR; TCRdb's version includes in-frame clones alone and lacks a portion of them. Of roughly 120,000 clones in the sample, about 81% were seen once. About this clone itself: Its specificity is unknown.

The J gene is TRBJ1-3, the V gene TRBV5-4; D is ambiguous. The sequence derives from a woman in her thirties in good health and CMV-seronegative. What was sequenced was PBMCs. The CDR3 DNA sequence: TGTGCCAGCAGCTTGGGCGGGTCTTACGGAAACACCATATATTTT. This sequence encodes CASSLGGSYGNTIYF.